Below are 18 T cell receptor beta chains sequenced from a single sample in a study of blood T cell repertoires in COVID-19. Some clones are missing from TCRdb's copy, which holds only in-frame ones; the method was immunoSEQ multiplex PCR. The sample yields around 170,000 clones, approximately 79% seen once. Sample: peripheral blood. These receptors were taken from a woman older than 75 with acute or convalescent COVID-19.

This clone was observed a few times. The chain carries TRBV1 and TRBJ2-1; the D call in the table, TRBD2, was not verified against the DNA. TRBV1 is labeled a pseudogene. The CDR3 consists of 15 residues. CDR3 loop: CTSLHWEWRSHEQFF. The CDR3 DNA sequence: TGCACCAGCCTTCATTGGGAGTGGAGGTCCCATGAGCAGTTCTTC.

The chain links TRBV25-1 to TRBJ1-1; no reliable D call. CDR3 length: 13 residues. V dropped 6 bases and J dropped 10 bases, with 18 bases sitting between them. Germline CDR1 is MGHDK and CDR2 is SYGVNS. CDR3 sequence: CASSPPHGGGAFF. CDR3 coding DNA: TGTGCCAGCAGCCCCCCGCACGGCGGTGGAGCTTTCTTT.

The chain is built from TRBV7-6 and TRBJ2-3; D ambiguous. CDR1 and CDR2 from the germline V gene are SGHVS and FNYEAQ. The V and J ends lost 1 base and 4 bases respectively, with 6 bases between them. This CDR3 contains 13 residues. CDR3 region: CASSLVQSDTQYF. The CDR3 DNA reads TGTGCCAGCAGCTTAGTCCAGTCAGATACGCAGTATTTT.

The rearrangement links TRBV6-5 to TRBJ1-5; weak D call: TRBD1 (6 bases). CDR1 MNHEY and CDR2 SVGAGI come from the germline V gene. The CDR3 has 15 amino acids. V was clipped by 5 bases and J by 7 bases, with 18 bases between them. This chain's CDR3 is CASSPGTPGGQPQHF. DNA for the CDR3: TGTGCCAGCAGTCCCGGGACACCTGGGGGACAGCCCCAGCATTTT.

The CDR3 region has the DNA TGTGCCAGCAGCCGTACTAGCTGGGGTCACAATGAGCAGTTCTTC. It yields the protein CASSRTSWGHNEQFF. This rearrangement joins TRBV27 to TRBJ2-1, with D possibly being TRBD2 (6 bases). The germline V gene encodes CDR1 MNHEY and CDR2 SMNVEV (reference sequence). The V and J ends lost 6 bases and 5 bases respectively, with 17 bases between them. The CDR3 runs to 15 residues.

This chain connects TRBV28 to TRBJ2-7; D might be TRBD2 (6 bases). This CDR3 has 13 amino acids. The V end was cut by 7 bases, the J end by 6 bases, with 16 bases between. From germline, CDR1 is MDHEN and CDR2 SYDVKM. CDR3 in DNA: TGTGCCAGCACTGGGGGGTTTTCTCTCGAGCAGTACTTC. It specifies CASTGGFSLEQYF. Using reference TRBV28 and TRBJ2-7 for the parts outside the CDR3, the full variable domain is DVKVTQSSRYLVKRTGEKVFLECVQDMDHENMFWYRQDPGLGLRLIYFSYDVKMKEKGDIPEGYSVSREKKERFSLILESASTNQTSMYLCASTGGFSLEQYFGPGTRLTVT.

The CDR3 protein is CASSPQGIGPYEQYF. The CDR3 DNA is TGTGCCAGCAGCCCCCAGGGGATTGGCCCCTACGAGCAGTACTTC. This chain uses TRBV6-5 with TRBJ2-7, with D possibly being TRBD1 (6 bases). V was shortened by 6 bases and J by 2 bases, with 17 bases between the two germline ends. Germline CDR1 reads MNHEY; CDR2 reads SVGAGI. This CDR3 region has 15 residues.

The CDR3 reads CASSATGDGGYTF. In DNA form, the CDR3 reads TGTGCCAGCAGTGCGACAGGGGACGGTGGCTACACCTTC. V usage is TRBV27 and J usage is TRBJ1-2; 8 nucleotides align to TRBD1. The CDR3 has 13 amino acids. V trimming: 5 bases; J trimming: 7 bases; junction bases outside the gene matches: 6. Per the germline V gene, CDR1 is MNHEY and CDR2 is SMNVEV (reference sequence).

This clone came up a few times. This chain connects TRBV5-1 to TRBJ1-2; 8 bases map to TRBD1. Trimming at V came to 4 bases and at J to 7 bases, leaving 6 bases not matched to a gene. This CDR3 has 13 amino acids. Germline loops: CDR1 SGHRS, CDR2 YFSETQ. The chain's CDR3 is CASSPGQGGGYTF. For the CDR3, the DNA is TGCGCCAGCAGCCCTGGACAGGGTGGTGGCTACACCTTC.

The rearrangement joins TRBV3-1 (or the pseudogene TRBV3-2) to TRBJ2-7, with D perhaps TRBD2 (5 bases). Germline V gene lookup returns CDR1 LGHDT and CDR2 YNNKEL (reference sequence). Trimming took 4 bases from V and 3 from J, leaving 13 bases between them. This CDR3 comprises 14 residues. The CDR3 reads CASSLGLSIYEQYF. The DNA of the CDR3 is TGTGCCAGCAGCCTAGGACTTTCGATCTACGAGCAGTACTTC.

The chain is built from TRBV5-1 and TRBJ2-7, with 10 bases lining up with TRBD1. The germline V gene has CDR1 SGHRS and CDR2 YFSETQ. V lost 6 bases and J lost 3; bases outside the gene matches: 9. The CDR3 length is 15 residues. This CDR3 reads CASTLTGTGDYEQYF. CDR3 sequence (DNA): TGCGCCAGCACCCTTACCGGGACAGGGGACTACGAGCAGTACTTC.

V is TRBV30 and J is TRBJ2-5; 11 positions agree with TRBD2. V lost 1 base and J lost 5; bases outside the gene matches: 15. CDR1 is GTSNPN, CDR2 SVGIG, per germline (reference sequence). The CDR3 covers 18 residues. CDR3: CAWSALAGVVPRSETQYF. The DNA for the CDR3 is TGTGCCTGGAGTGCACTAGCGGGAGTCGTCCCTAGATCGGAGACCCAGTACTTC.

The rearrangement links TRBV19 to TRBJ2-5; TRBD1 matches 8 bases. Germline V lookup: CDR1 LNHDA, CDR2 SQIVND (reference sequence). The CDR3 loop spans 13 amino acids. The V segment lost 11 bases and the J segment 4 bases; nucleotides outside the gene matches: 9. The CDR3 DNA sequence: TGTGCCGTAGGACAGGGTTTAGTAGAGACCCAGTACTTC. Residues: CAVGQGLVETQYF.

This clone came up a few times. CDR3 sequence (DNA): TGTGCCAGCAGTTTAATGCGAAGGGGGAACACTGAAGCTTTCTTT. Residues: CASSLMRRGNTEAFF. The chain couples TRBV27 to TRBJ1-1; TRBD1 is a possible D gene (5 bases). CDR3 length: 15 amino acids. The germline V gene has CDR1 MNHEY and CDR2 SMNVEV (reference sequence). Trimming removed 2 bases at V and 1 base at J, with 11 bases between.

This clone was seen a few times. The gene calls are TRBV19 and TRBJ1-2; perhaps TRBD1 as D (5 bases). The CDR3 is 16 amino acids. Trimming took off 5 bases at V and 2 bases at J, with 18 bases between the two ends. In germline, CDR1 is LNHDA, CDR2 SQIVND (reference sequence). CDR3 sequence (DNA): TGTGCCAGTAGTTCCGGGAGATTTCAGGGAAACTATGGCTACACCTTC. The encoded protein is CASSSGRFQGNYGYTF.

The chain employs TRBV6-5 and TRBJ1-6, with D maybe TRBD1 (5 bases). Trimming stripped 5 bases from V and 9 bases from J, with 14 bases between. Germline lookup yields CDR1 MNHEY and CDR2 SVGAGI. This CDR3 is built from 14 residues. Here the CDR3 DNA reads TGTGCCAGCAGTCCGCGGCAGGGAAGTTCACCCCTCCACTTT. Translated: CASSPRQGSSPLHF.

CDR3 residues: CASSRGGGDEQYF. The CDR3 nucleotides are TGTGCCAGCAGCCGCGGGGGAGGGGACGAGCAGTACTTC. The genes are TRBV3-1 (or the pseudogene TRBV3-2) and TRBJ2-7, with 7 bases aligning to TRBD2. Germline assignment: CDR1 LGHDT and CDR2 YNNKEL (reference sequence). J gave up 5 bases and V 4 bases, and 5 bases lay outside the gene matches. CDR3 length equals 13 residues.

This clone was observed a few times. V gene TRBV11-3 combines with J gene TRBJ2-1, with 8 bases that match TRBD1. V was pared by 5 bases and J by 7 bases, with 10 bases of the junction left unmatched. The V gene's germline CDR1 is SGHNT and CDR2 YENEEA. This CDR3 contains 15 residues. The CDR3 loop is CASSAEDREGNEQFF. CDR3 bases: TGTGCCAGCAGCGCAGAGGACAGGGAAGGGAATGAGCAGTTCTTC.